The 21 T cell receptor beta chains given below trace back to one sample, sequenced in a study of T cell responses to AZD1222 COVID-19 vaccine. Using immunoSEQ multiplex PCR, the repertoire was profiled, and TCRdb retains in-frame clones only, with some absent. The sample has 130,000 to 150,000 clones, roughly 90% seen once. The source material was peripheral blood, sampled on day 0 of AZD1222 vaccination. The source is an adult in good health.

This chain joins TRBV19 and TRBJ1-2; D call uncertain. The length of the CDR3 is 14 residues. Germline lookup yields CDR1 LNHDA and CDR2 SQIVND (reference sequence). V dropped 7 bases and J dropped 5 bases, with 17 bases sitting between them. The CDR3 loop reads CASTAEAGSYGYTF. Here the CDR3 DNA reads TGTGCCAGTACCGCGGAGGCAGGTTCATATGGCTACACCTTC. Complete variable domain (other parts from reference TRBV19 and TRBJ1-2): DGGITQSPKYLFRKEGQNVTLSCEQNLNHDAMYWYRQDPGQGLRLIYYSQIVNDFQKGDIAEGYSVSREKKESFPLTVTSAQKNPTAFYLCASTAEAGSYGYTFGSGTRLTVV.

The chain is built from TRBV24-1 and TRBJ1-2; no clear D gene. V was pared by 3 bases and J by 4 bases, with 5 bases between. This CDR3 has 12 residues. From germline, CDR1 is KGHDR and CDR2 SFDVKD. The CDR3 region has the DNA TGTGCCACCAGTGATCTAGTCTATGGCTACACCTTC. This sequence encodes CATSDLVYGYTF.

This chain connects TRBV5-4 to TRBJ2-1, with D tentatively TRBD2 (5 bases). Germline loops: CDR1 SGHNT, CDR2 YYREEE (reference sequence). With 0 bases removed from V and 4 bases from J, the gap between germline ends came to 8 bases. The CDR3 contains 14 residues. The CDR3 region has the DNA TGTGCCAGCAGCTTGGTGGGAGCTTACAATGAGCAGTTCTTC. Translated: CASSLVGAYNEQFF.

This rearrangement joins TRBV5-1 to TRBJ1-1; perhaps TRBD1 as D (5 bases). The germline V gene has CDR1 SGHRS and CDR2 YFSETQ. Trimming stripped 0 bases from V and 3 bases from J, with 9 bases between. There are 14 residues in the CDR3. CDR3 coding DNA: TGCGCCAGCAGCTTGGTTACAGGTCACACTGAAGCTTTCTTT. The encoded protein is CASSLVTGHTEAFF.

The J gene is TRBJ2-4, the V gene TRBV11-2; 7 bases line up with TRBD1. Germline CDR1 and CDR2: SGHAT and FQNNGV. The CDR3 extends over 15 amino acids. Trimming took 1 base from V and 6 from J; bases not matched to a gene: 6. The CDR3 spells CASSLGENRGNIQYF. CDR3 nucleotides: TGTGCCAGCAGCTTAGGAGAAAACAGGGGAAACATTCAGTACTTC.

The rearrangement links TRBV18 to TRBJ2-1; D ambiguous. V gave up 3 bases and J gave up 9 bases, with 9 bases separating them. This CDR3 spans 12 amino acids. The germline gives CDR1 KGHSH, CDR2 LQKENI. CDR3 sequence (DNA): TGTGCCAGCTCACCGGGAACGGGTGAGCAGTTCTTC. It is translated as CASSPGTGEQFF.

The genes are TRBV4-2 and TRBJ2-5; 14 bases align to TRBD2. CDR3 length equals 17 residues. Unmatched junction bases numbered 7, after V lost 4 bases and J lost 3 bases. Germline loops: CDR1 LGHNA, CDR2 YNFKEQ. This chain's CDR3 is CASSPGLAGGGEETQYF. The CDR3 DNA sequence: TGTGCCAGCAGCCCAGGACTAGCGGGAGGAGGTGAAGAGACCCAGTACTTC.

The chain employs TRBV29-1 and TRBJ2-1, with D perhaps assigned TRBD1 or TRBD2 (6 bases each). This CDR3 has 14 residues. Germline V gene data show CDR1 as SQVTM and CDR2 as ANQGSEA. Trimming took off 6 bases at V and 3 bases at J, with 15 bases between the two ends. CDR3 sequence (DNA): TGCAGCGTCACGGGGGCAGGTTACTACAATGAGCAGTTCTTC. It specifies CSVTGAGYYNEQFF.

The rearrangement links TRBV10-3 to TRBJ2-7; no reliable D call. Germline CDR1 and CDR2: ENHRY and SYGVKD. This CDR3 is 13 amino acids long. The V and J ends lost 5 bases and 1 base respectively, with 9 bases between them. Here the CDR3 reads CAISLSDSYEQYF. DNA of the CDR3: TGTGCCATCAGTCTATCTGATTCCTACGAGCAGTACTTC.

The chain joins TRBV24-1 to TRBJ2-3, with TRBD2 identical over 13 bases. Losses at the gene ends were 0 bases for V and 4 bases for J; bases not matched to a gene: 0. Germline V gene data show CDR1 as KGHDR and CDR2 as SFDVKD. The CDR3 totals 16 residues. The CDR3, as DNA: TGTGCCACCAGTGATTTGGGACTAGCGGGAGCAGATACGCAGTATTTT. Translation: CATSDLGLAGADTQYF.

Written as DNA, the CDR3 is TGCAGTGCTAGTGTTGGCGGGAACGCAGATACGCAGTATTTT. This encodes CSASVGGNADTQYF. The chain is built from TRBV20-1 and TRBJ2-3; TRBD2 is a possible D gene (6 bases). CDR1 and CDR2 (germline): DFQATT, SNEGSKA (reference sequence). V was cut by 3 bases and J by 4 bases, with 14 bases left in between. The CDR3 spans 14 residues.

V usage is TRBV24-1 and J usage is TRBJ1-1; D unclear. Germline CDR1 reads KGHDR; CDR2 reads SFDVKD. The ends were cut back, 3 bases at V and 3 bases at J, with 7 bases in the middle. There are 13 residues in the CDR3. The CDR3 here is CATSDDTYTEAFF. CDR3 sequence (DNA): TGTGCCACCAGTGATGACACCTACACTGAAGCTTTCTTT.

The chain carries TRBV14 and TRBJ2-3; 7 positions match TRBD1. The V and J ends lost 4 bases and 6 bases, in that order; junction bases with no gene match: 7. Germline loops: CDR1 SGHDN, CDR2 FVKESK. This CDR3 contains 14 residues. The CDR3 protein is CASSRETGTDTQYF. The CDR3 DNA reads TGTGCCAGCAGCCGCGAGACAGGGACGGATACGCAGTATTTT.

V gene TRBV5-6 combines with J gene TRBJ2-1; 7 bases match TRBD2. The CDR3 loop spans 15 amino acids. J was trimmed by 6 bases and V by 2 bases; bases with no gene match: 8. Germline V gives CDR1 SGHDT, CDR2 YYEEEE. The CDR3: CASSLEGGSSNEQFF. CDR3 coding DNA: TGTGCCAGCAGCTTAGAAGGCGGGAGTAGCAATGAGCAGTTCTTC.

The genes are TRBV6-5 and TRBJ2-1; 12 bases agree with TRBD2. Losses at the gene ends were 6 bases for V and 7 bases for J; bases not matched to a gene: 7. The germline CDR1 and CDR2 sequences are MNHEY and SVGAGI. The CDR3 extends over 15 amino acids. The CDR3 sequence: CASSPDGLAGNEQFF. The CDR3 coding sequence is TGTGCCAGCAGCCCCGACGGACTAGCGGGGAATGAGCAGTTCTTC.

This chain connects TRBV14 to TRBJ1-6; 9 bases align to TRBD1. Germline lookup yields CDR1 SGHDN and CDR2 FVKESK. J lost 9 bases, V lost 8 bases, and 8 bases had no gene match. This CDR3 is 14 amino acids long. CDR3 in DNA: TGTGCCAGCGGCCCCGGGACAGGGACTTCACCCCTCCACTTT. The encoded protein is CASGPGTGTSPLHF.

The rearrangement links TRBV27 to TRBJ2-2; D perhaps matches TRBD2 (6 bases). Trimming stripped 2 bases from V and 5 bases from J, with 15 bases between. There are 16 residues in the CDR3. The germline V gene encodes CDR1 MNHEY and CDR2 SMNVEV (reference sequence). The CDR3 protein is CASSLRRVGITGELFF. CDR3 nucleotide sequence: TGTGCCAGCAGTTTAAGGAGGGTCGGCATAACCGGGGAGCTGTTTTTT.

The V call is TRBV5-6, the J call TRBJ2-7; D ambiguous. Trimming pared 2 bases from V and 0 bases from J, leaving 12 bases between. The CDR3 runs to 15 residues. Germline values: CDR1 SGHDT, CDR2 YYEEEE. CDR3 loop: CASSFWSVLSYEQYF. For the CDR3, the DNA is TGTGCCAGCAGCTTCTGGTCAGTCCTCTCCTACGAGCAGTACTTC.

The chain uses TRBV7-6 and TRBJ2-7; 12 nucleotides match TRBD2. Trimming cost V 1 base and J 7 bases; bases outside gene matches: 8. CDR1 is SGHVS and CDR2 is FNYEAQ in the germline V gene. The CDR3 runs 16 residues. The CDR3 is CASSLELAGGPGEQYF. The DNA of the CDR3 is TGTGCCAGCAGCTTAGAGCTAGCGGGAGGGCCAGGGGAGCAGTACTTC.

The chain is built from TRBV27 and TRBJ2-5; TRBD2 agrees at 11 bases. Germline trimming cut 2 bases from V and 7 bases from J; bases unmatched to any gene: 6. Germline V gene lookup returns CDR1 MNHEY and CDR2 SMNVEV (reference sequence). This CDR3 is 15 amino acids long. The CDR3 coding sequence is TGTGCCAGCAGTTTAAGGCTAGCGGGAGGTGGGACCCAGTACTTC. Its protein product is CASSLRLAGGGTQYF.

This chain connects TRBV11-3 to TRBJ2-7; tentatively, D is TRBD2 (6 bases). Germline assignment: CDR1 SGHNT and CDR2 YENEEA. Trimming removed 0 bases from V and 6 bases from J, with 18 bases in between. The CDR3 runs to 16 residues. The DNA for the CDR3 is TGTGCCAGCAGCTTAGATGGTGGAGGGGTTGCTAGCGAGCAGTACTTC. Translated, it gives CASSLDGGGVASEQYF.